A selection of T cell receptor beta chains follows, all from one sample in a study of CD8+CD57+ T cells in acquired aplastic anemia. TCRdb reprocessed the reads via MiXCR and lists one record per CDR3 protein. The sample holds around 190,000 distinct CDR3 sequences; 50% to 55% are singletons and the top ten take approximately 15%. The source material was sorted CD4+, CD8+, or CD8+CD57+ T cells (not recorded which) from PBMCs. The receptor source for this set is a human donor in good health, serving as a control. CDR3s include the opening cysteine and the closing phenylalanine or tryptophan. Fields, in order: J gene, D gene, clone size, V gene, CDR3 protein, CDR3 DNA. D genes are given only for firm matches. Where a row states a size, it is once, few, many or the class of an expanded clone; other rows omit it.

TRBJ2-1 | TRBD2 | - | TRBV7-2 | CASSSLAGGSDEQFF | TGTGCCAGCAGCTCGCTAGCGGGGGGGAGCGATGAGCAGTTCTTC
TRBJ2-5 | - | - | TRBV5-4 | CASSFRLREETQYF | TGTGCCAGCAGCTTCCGGCTTCGGGAAGAGACCCAGTACTTC
TRBJ2-1 | TRBD1 | - | TRBV28 | CASSPYIGQGYNEQFF | TGTGCCAGCAGTCCCTACATTGGACAGGGCTACAATGAGCAGTTCTTC
TRBJ2-1 | TRBD1 | few | TRBV18 | CASSPQDGTGADNEQFF | TGTGCCAGCTCACCGCAAGACGGGACAGGGGCTGACAATGAGCAGTTCTTC
TRBJ1-2 | TRBD1 | - | TRBV7-9 | CASSPDGTATYGYTF | TGTGCCAGCAGCCCTGATGGGACAGCCACCTATGGCTACACCTTC
TRBJ2-7 | - | many | TRBV4-1 | CASSQEEGSYEQYF | TGCGCCAGCAGCCAAGAGGAAGGGTCCTACGAGCAGTACTTC
TRBJ2-7 | - | many | TRBV7-3 | CASSARGQPGSYEQYF | TGTGCCAGCAGCGCCCGCGGACAGCCCGGCTCCTACGAGCAGTACTTC
TRBJ2-6 | - | many | TRBV3-1 | CASRGHSGANVLTF | TGTGCCAGCCGCGGACACTCTGGGGCCAACGTCCTGACTTTC
TRBJ1-1 | - | - | TRBV7-2 | CASSPNFDRRVTEAFF | TGTGCCAGCAGCCCCAACTTCGACAGGCGGGTCACTGAAGCTTTCTTT
TRBJ1-5 | TRBD1 | - | TRBV24-1 | CATSARTGQVQPQHF | TGTGCCACCAGTGCAAGGACAGGGCAGGTTCAGCCCCAGCATTTT
TRBJ1-5 | - | - | TRBV19 | CASSPFGDGNQPQHF | TGTGCCAGTAGCCCTTTTGGGGACGGCAATCAGCCCCAGCATTTT
TRBJ2-7 | - | many | TRBV30 | CACILDGSSYEQYF | TGTGCCTGCATACTGGACGGAAGCTCCTACGAGCAGTACTTC
TRBJ2-1 | - | - | TRBV2 | CASSKDIYNEQFF | TGTGCCAGCAGTAAGGACATATACAATGAGCAGTTCTTC
TRBJ2-5 | TRBD2 | - | TRBV9 | CASSDPGGGAEETQYF | TGTGCCAGCAGCGACCCTGGGGGGGGAGCGGAGGAGACCCAGTACTTC
TRBJ2-7 | - | many | TRBV18 | CASSPRDGNYEQYF | TGTGCCAGCTCACCAAGGGACGGGAACTACGAGCAGTACTTC
TRBJ1-6 | - | - | TRBV7-3 | CASSSGLAANSPLHF | TGTGCCAGCAGCTCAGGACTAGCGGCTAATTCACCCCTTCACTTT
TRBJ2-7 | - | - | TRBV3-1 | CASSPDSQPLPYEQYF | TGTGCCAGCAGCCCTGACAGCCAACCCTTACCCTACGAGCAGTACTTC
TRBJ1-1 | - | - | TRBV20-1 | CSAPTGTEAFF | TGCAGTGCTCCGACGGGGACTGAAGCTTTCTTT
TRBJ1-3 | - | many | TRBV5-1 | CASRSDGSSGNTIYF | TGCGCCAGCAGATCGGACGGAAGCTCTGGAAACACCATATATTTT
TRBJ2-7 | TRBD2 | many | TRBV24-1 | CATSAGEGGSYEQYF | TGTGCCACCAGTGCCGGGGAGGGAGGGTCCTACGAGCAGTACTTC
TRBJ1-5 | - | - | TRBV6-4 | CASSDGGDNQPQHF | TGTGCCAGCAGTGACGGGGGAGACAATCAGCCCCAGCATTTT
TRBJ2-1 | - | - | TRBV12-3/TRBV12-4 | CASSDVNDEQFF | TGTGCCAGCAGTGACGTTAATGATGAGCAGTTCTTC
TRBJ1-6 | TRBD1 | few | TRBV4-3 | CASSQDRRGQGDYNSPLHF | TGCGCTAGCAGCCAAGATAGGAGGGGACAGGGCGACTATAATTCACCCCTCCACTTT
TRBJ1-5 | - | - | TRBV19 | CASSRVNTGGGQPQHF | TGTGCCAGTAGTAGGGTGAACACCGGGGGCGGACAGCCCCAGCATTTT